This T cell receptor beta chain is drawn from a study of response to subunit inactivated influenza vaccine. Worth noting for this clonotype: Its target is unknown.

Trimming took 0 bases from V and 1 from J; bases not matched to a gene: 14. The CDR3 length is 19 residues. The germline V gene has CDR1 MNHEY and CDR2 SVGEGT. TCRdb recomputed calls from the RT-PCR reads with MiXCR, one row per CDR3 protein. The sample carries fewer than 550,000 distinct CDR3 sequences, around 25% recorded once. Whole-study results and caveats: The authors suggested that few new T cells are recruited per seasonal influenza vaccination.

The chain is built from TRBV6-2 or TRBV6-3 and TRBJ2-7; 8 nucleotides align to TRBD1. The clonotype was recovered from a man aged 45-65 years who received an inactivated influenza vaccine. This specimen was CD4+ T cells sorted from PBMCs, taken about 5 days after vaccination. The CDR3 DNA sequence: TGTGCCAGCAGTTACTCGAGGGGGACAGGAAGGTCCCAATCCTACGAGCAGTACTTC. Amino acids: CASSYSRGTGRSQSYEQYF.